The present T cell receptor (beta chain) was sequenced within a study of identical twins. Germline loops: CDR1 SGHVS, CDR2 FNYEAQ. V shed 0 bases and J shed 0 bases, with 15 bases lying between them. The CDR3 has 17 residues. Study findings and constraints: Insertion counts were lower in abundant cord blood beta clonotypes, a trend that memory repertoires did not show. Model-predicted out-of-frame TCR alpha sharing fell below observed values in monozygotic twins.

The table lists this clonotype with a few counts. The antigen is undetermined. Template switching (which added a universal primer site) was used, and cDNA carried unique molecular identifiers. TCRdb recomputed calls from the 5' RACE reads with MiXCR, one row per CDR3 protein. Of some 660,000 distinct CDR3 sequences detected, 8.6% appear once; the ten largest clones hold 0.75% to 1%. These data were likewise used in another study, on yellow fever vaccine responses in identical twins.

This TCR came from a woman aged 18-29 years in good health. This sequence joins TRBV7-6 and TRBJ2-7; TRBD2 is a possible D gene (5 bases). Sequenced: PBMCs. The CDR3 DNA reads TGTGCCAGCAGCTTAGCCCCCCGCGGGCGGAGCTCCTACGAGCAGTACTTC. Translating it yields CASSLAPRGRSSYEQYF.